This is a list of T cell receptor beta chains from one sample in a study of blood T cell repertoires in COVID-19. Repertoires were generated with immunoSEQ multiplex PCR, while TCRdb's copy carries only in-frame clones and drops some. The sample shows a few hundred thousand clones, roughly 91% of them seen only once. The specimen sequenced was peripheral blood. The receptors here all came from a woman in her 30s with COVID-19, enrolled during active disease. CDR3s include the opening cysteine and the closing phenylalanine or tryptophan. D genes are given only for firm matches. Not all rows give a size; the values are once, few, many and, for expanded clones, a class.

J,D,size,V,CDR3,DNA
TRBJ1-1,.,.,TRBV3-1/TRBV3-2,CASSATGKGDTEAFF,TGTGCCAGCAGCGCCACAGGGAAAGGGGACACTGAAGCTTTCTTT
TRBJ1-2,TRBD1,once,TRBV19,CASSRGTARFYGYTF,TGTGCCAGTAGTAGGGGGACAGCGCGATTCTATGGCTACACCTTC
TRBJ2-3,.,.,TRBV7-7,CASSSGLLPDTQYF,TGTGCCAGCAGCTCAGGACTCTTACCGGATACGCAGTATTTT
TRBJ2-4,.,.,TRBV5-1,CASSQGAKNIQYF,TGCGCCAGCAGCCAGGGGGCCAAAAACATTCAGTACTTC
TRBJ1-6,.,few,TRBV7-2,CASSFKQGNSPLHF,TGTGCCAGCAGCTTTAAACAGGGAAATTCACCCCTCCACTTT
TRBJ2-2,.,.,TRBV15,CATSKTRSGELFF,TGTGCCACCAGCAAGACAAGATCCGGGGAGCTGTTTTTT
TRBJ1-2,.,.,TRBV6-5,CASSYRNQALGYTF,TGTGCCAGCAGTTACCGGAATCAAGCACTAGGCTACACCTTC
TRBJ1-5,.,.,TRBV30,CAWSAGGSNQPQHF,TGTGCCTGGAGTGCCGGGGGTAGCAATCAGCCCCAGCATTTT
TRBJ1-3,.,.,TRBV5-5,CASWAGNSGNTIYF,TGTGCCAGCTGGGCGGGTAACTCTGGAAACACCATATATTTT
TRBJ2-1,TRBD2,once,TRBV5-6,CASSFGGNYNEQFF,TGTGCCAGCAGCTTCGGGGGGAACTACAATGAGCAGTTCTTC
TRBJ2-2,.,.,TRBV27,CASISGSAGELFF,TGTGCCAGCATCTCGGGGTCTGCCGGGGAGCTGTTTTTT
TRBJ1-2,.,.,TRBV6-5,CASRVQGSSYTF,TGTGCCAGCAGGGTACAGGGCTCTAGCTACACCTTC
TRBJ1-5,.,.,TRBV4-2,CASSQEPNRKSNQPQHF,TGTGCCAGCAGCCAAGAACCCAACAGGAAAAGCAATCAGCCCCAGCATTTT
TRBJ1-2,.,.,TRBV6-5,CASSWNTGQNYGYTF,TGTGCCAGCAGTTGGAACACAGGGCAGAACTATGGCTACACCTTC
TRBJ2-5,TRBD2,.,TRBV18,CASSPRLAGETQYF,TGTGCCAGCTCACCAAGGCTAGCGGGCGAGACCCAGTACTTC
TRBJ1-5,.,.,TRBV19,CASSTRPGGRDNQPQHF,TGTGCCAGTAGTACTCGCCCCGGGGGTAGGGACAATCAGCCCCAGCATTTT
TRBJ2-7,.,.,TRBV7-9,CASNRQGGYEQYF,TGTGCCAGTAACCGCCAGGGGGGCTACGAGCAGTACTTC
TRBJ2-5,TRBD2,few,TRBV12-3/TRBV12-4,CASSWEGRETQYF,TGTGCCAGCAGTTGGGAGGGCAGGGAGACCCAGTACTTC
TRBJ2-1,.,.,TRBV20-1,CSASQGGSYNEQFF,TGCAGTGCTAGTCAGGGAGGCTCCTACAATGAGCAGTTCTTC
TRBJ2-7,.,.,TRBV19,CASQGGRGQGIYEQYF,TGTGCCAGCCAGGGTGGCCGAGGCCAGGGAATCTACGAGCAGTACTTC
TRBJ2-7,.,.,TRBV6-5,CASSHREPSSYEQYF,TGTGCCAGCAGCCACAGGGAGCCCTCCTCCTACGAGCAGTACTTC
TRBJ2-2,TRBD2,.,TRBV25-1,CASRGGGGPPTGELFF,TGTGCCAGCAGGGGAGGCGGGGGGCCCCCCACCGGGGAGCTGTTTTTT
TRBJ2-2,.,.,TRBV18,CASSPDRNTGELFF,TGTGCCAGCTCACCCGACAGAAACACCGGGGAGCTGTTTTTT
TRBJ2-1,.,.,TRBV7-9,CASSFQVSNYNEQFF,TGTGCCAGCAGCTTTCAGGTCTCTAACTACAATGAGCAGTTCTTC
TRBJ1-1,TRBD1,.,TRBV5-1,CASRERQGGTEAFF,TGCGCCAGCAGAGAAAGACAGGGAGGAACTGAAGCTTTCTTT
TRBJ2-1,TRBD2,once,TRBV7-2,CASSPTSGGEGDEQFF,TGTGCCAGCAGTCCAACTAGCGGGGGGGAAGGAGATGAGCAGTTCTTC
TRBJ1-2,TRBD1,.,TRBV6-4,CASSAVSQGDGYTF,TGTGCCAGCAGTGCTGTATCCCAGGGGGATGGCTACACCTTC
TRBJ2-3,.,.,TRBV6-1,CASSESLTRTDTQYF,TGTGCCAGCAGTGAGTCCCTAACCAGGACAGATACGCAGTATTTT
TRBJ2-1,.,.,TRBV19,CASSIWQGSYNEQFF,TGTGCCAGTAGTATATGGCAGGGGTCCTACAATGAGCAGTTCTTC
TRBJ1-1,.,.,TRBV10-1,CASSLGVLTEAFF,TGCGCCAGCAGCCTAGGGGTCCTCACTGAAGCTTTCTTT
TRBJ2-7,.,.,TRBV5-5,CASSLSLGDEQYF,TGTGCCAGCAGCTTGTCGCTCGGGGACGAGCAGTACTTC
TRBJ1-4,.,few,TRBV5-4,CASSLFGAGKLFF,TGTGCCAGCAGCTTGTTTGGGGCGGGGAAACTGTTTTTT
TRBJ2-1,TRBD2,.,TRBV2,CASTRSGGSYNEQFF,TGTGCCAGCACACGTAGCGGGGGGTCCTACAATGAGCAGTTCTTC
TRBJ2-7,TRBD1,.,TRBV29-1,CSASGGQDISYEQYF,TGCAGCGCCTCCGGGGGACAGGATATCTCCTACGAGCAGTACTTC
TRBJ1-1,TRBD1,.,TRBV6-5,CASSYPGQEETEAFF,TGTGCCAGCAGTTACCCTGGACAGGAGGAAACTGAAGCTTTCTTT
TRBJ2-5,TRBD1,.,TRBV19,CASSIAGTGPETQYF,TGTGCCAGTAGTATCGCGGGGACAGGACCAGAGACCCAGTACTTC
TRBJ2-3,TRBD2,.,TRBV11-2,CASSPLAVTDTQYF,TGTGCCAGCAGCCCACTAGCGGTCACAGATACGCAGTATTTT
TRBJ1-1,.,.,TRBV7-2,CASSLAGTAGREAFF,TGTGCCAGCAGCTTAGCGGGAACAGCGGGGAGGGAAGCTTTCTTT
TRBJ2-7,.,.,TRBV20-1,CSASRQDYEQYF,TGCAGTGCTAGTAGACAGGACTACGAGCAGTACTTC
TRBJ2-7,.,.,TRBV7-9,CASSAAQSREQYF,TGTGCCAGCAGCGCTGCACAGAGTCGCGAGCAGTACTTC
TRBJ1-1,.,once,TRBV7-9,CASSLVTGRPEAFF,TGTGCCAGCAGCTTAGTGACAGGCCGACCAGAAGCTTTCTTT
TRBJ1-2,.,.,TRBV5-1,CASSLVVGAHGYTF,TGCGCCAGCAGCTTGGTTGTAGGGGCTCATGGCTACACCTTC
TRBJ1-2,TRBD1,.,TRBV6-5,CASRWTGPFSGYTF,TGTGCCAGCAGGTGGACAGGGCCGTTCTCTGGCTACACCTTC
TRBJ2-5,TRBD1,.,TRBV7-9,CASSLAVGTVQETQYF,TGTGCCAGCAGCTTAGCTGTCGGGACAGTACAAGAGACCCAGTACTTC
TRBJ2-5,.,.,TRBV18,CASSPGTGGETQYF,TGTGCCAGCTCACCCGGGACCGGAGGGGAGACCCAGTACTTC
TRBJ2-1,.,once,TRBV2,CASNQDLYYNEQFF,TGTGCCAGCAATCAGGACTTATACTACAATGAGCAGTTCTTC
TRBJ1-4,TRBD1,.,TRBV2,CASSSRGHEKLFF,TGTGCCAGCTCTTCGAGGGGGCACGAAAAACTGTTTTTT
TRBJ2-7,TRBD1,.,TRBV7-9,CASSLGQGVDYEQYF,TGTGCCAGCAGCCTAGGACAGGGAGTAGACTACGAGCAGTACTTC
TRBJ2-5,.,.,TRBV5-4,CASSLRGGQETQYF,TGTGCCAGCAGCTTGCGGGGTGGCCAAGAGACCCAGTACTTC
TRBJ1-5,TRBD1,.,TRBV4-1,CASSQGIVRTGVNQPQHF,TGCGCCAGCAGCCAAGGAATTGTCAGGACAGGGGTAAATCAGCCCCAGCATTTT
TRBJ2-1,TRBD1,.,TRBV18,CASSPSKGQAYEQFF,TGTGCCAGCTCACCAAGTAAGGGACAGGCTTATGAGCAGTTCTTC
TRBJ2-7,TRBD2,.,TRBV6-6,CASRGGAGGLYEQYF,TGTGCCAGCAGGGGGGGAGCGGGGGGCCTCTACGAGCAGTACTTC
TRBJ1-1,.,.,TRBV4-1,CASSQEPSTGPNTEAFF,TGCGCCAGCAGCCAAGAGCCCAGCACAGGGCCCAACACTGAAGCTTTCTTT